Presented here are 2 T cell receptor beta chains from one specimen sequenced in a study of T-cell reconstitution after alpha-beta-depleted transplantation in children. The authors prepared the TCRbeta library with unique molecular identifiers. TCRdb ran MiXCR on the PCR reads and lists one entry per CDR3 protein. Of roughly 120,000 distinct CDR3 sequences in the sample, around a tenth are singletons; the top ten hold 30% to 35%. Here the sequenced sample was PBMCs, taken before TCRalphabeta/CD19-depleted stem cell transplant. These receptors all come from a boy aged 2-15 years with acute lymphoblastic leukemia, due to receive a stem cell transplant.

In this sample, this clonotype turned up many times. The genes are TRBV11-2 and TRBJ2-3; 12 bases map to TRBD2. J gave up 5 bases and V 6 bases, and 9 bases lay outside the gene matches. The CDR3 sequence is 16 residues long. Germline values: CDR1 SGHAT, CDR2 FQNNGV. The CDR3 coding sequence is TGTGCCAGCAGAAAAGGACTAGCGGGATCTAAAGATACGCAGTATTTT. It specifies CASRKGLAGSKDTQYF.

The chain couples TRBV6-5 to TRBJ1-2; 11 positions agree with TRBD1. Trimming removed 6 bases from V and 4 bases from J; junction bases left unmatched: 7. Germline V gene lookup returns CDR1 MNHEY and CDR2 SVGAGI. The CDR3 length is 15 residues. The CDR3 bases are TGTGCCAGCAGCAAGGGGACAGGGGGGACCTATGGCTACACCTTC. As protein: CASSKGTGGTYGYTF.